Listed below are T cell receptor beta chains from one sample, sequenced in a study of blood T cell repertoires in COVID-19. Here immunoSEQ multiplex PCR was the method, and the copy in TCRdb shows in-frame clones only, minus some. The table has a few hundred thousand clones, around 82% seen once. Sequencing input: peripheral blood. The source of these receptors is a human donor with COVID-19, enrolled during active disease. The donor label of this sample is uncertain. Each CDR3 is given with its conserved first and last residue. A D gene is named only where the DNA matches it firmly. Part of the rows lack a size; the others show once, few, many or a class for expanded clones.

TRBV12-3/TRBV12-4	NA	NA	TRBJ1-6	CASIVGVNSPLHF	TGTGCCAGCATAGTAGGGGTTAATTCACCCCTCCACTTT
TRBV5-4	NA	TRBD2	TRBJ2-1	CAGGLAGHNEQFF	TGTGCCGGGGGACTAGCGGGCCACAATGAGCAGTTCTTC
TRBV6-5	NA	TRBD2	TRBJ2-5	CASSYSLAGAETQYF	TGTGCCAGCAGTTACTCCCTAGCGGGAGCAGAGACCCAGTACTTC
TRBV28	NA	NA	TRBJ1-2	CASSFGGSYGYTF	TGTGCCAGCAGCTTTGGAGGCTCCTATGGCTACACCTTC
TRBV28	NA	TRBD1	TRBJ2-5	CASRMGQQETQYF	TGTGCCAGCAGGATGGGACAGCAAGAGACCCAGTACTTC
TRBV29-1	NA	NA	TRBJ1-2	CSVGQFYGYTF	TGCAGCGTTGGGCAGTTCTATGGCTACACCTTC
TRBV7-9	NA	TRBD2	TRBJ2-7	CASTTSGVYEQYF	TGTGCCAGCACGACTAGCGGAGTCTACGAGCAGTACTTC
TRBV11-3	NA	NA	TRBJ2-7	CASSLGAANYEQYF	TGTGCCAGCAGCTTGGGGGCCGCTAACTACGAGCAGTACTTC
TRBV10-3	NA	NA	TRBJ1-3	CAIRPPPGSPGNTIYF	TGTGCCATCAGACCACCCCCAGGTTCCCCGGGAAACACCATATATTTT
TRBV5-1	NA	TRBD1	TRBJ1-6	CASSLDALTGGTSPLHF	TGCGCCAGCAGCTTGGATGCTCTGACAGGGGGCACTTCACCCCTCCACTTT
TRBV19	NA	NA	TRBJ1-1	CASQGTGGEAFF	TGTGCCAGTCAAGGTACAGGTGGTGAAGCTTTCTTT
TRBV5-1	NA	NA	TRBJ2-2	CASDYSGVNTGELFF	TGCGCCAGTGACTATAGCGGAGTTAACACCGGGGAGCTGTTTTTT
TRBV27	NA	TRBD2	TRBJ2-3	CASSTHSGSPRRTDTQYF	TGTGCCAGCAGTACCCATAGCGGGAGTCCGCGCCGCACAGATACGCAGTATTTT
TRBV7-9	few	NA	TRBJ1-4	CASSPTGTTNEKLFF	TGTGCCAGCAGCCCCACAGGGACAACTAATGAAAAACTGTTTTTT
TRBV30	NA	NA	TRBJ1-1	CAWSVRIRTGHTEAFF	TGTGCCTGGAGTGTACGTATTCGAACAGGGCACACTGAAGCTTTCTTT
TRBV29-1	NA	TRBD1	TRBJ1-1	CSVEGQTNTEAFF	TGCAGCGTTGAGGGACAGACGAACACTGAAGCTTTCTTT
TRBV6-2/TRBV6-3	NA	NA	TRBJ1-5	CASSYEQAQNQPQHF	TGTGCCAGCAGTTACGAGCAGGCCCAGAATCAGCCCCAGCATTTT
TRBV6-5	NA	NA	TRBJ2-2	CASSYSGGATGGELFF	TGTGCCAGCAGTTACTCCGGTGGGGCAACAGGCGGGGAGCTGTTTTTT
TRBV6-6	NA	TRBD1	TRBJ1-1	CASRPGQATNTEAFF	TGTGCCAGCAGGCCGGGACAGGCCACGAACACTGAAGCTTTCTTT
TRBV5-1	NA	NA	TRBJ2-1	CASSLLGGTSNEQFF	TGCGCCAGCAGCTTGCTGGGCGGGACGTCCAATGAGCAGTTCTTC
TRBV7-2	NA	NA	TRBJ1-1	CASSRRQDLITEAFF	TGTGCCAGCAGCAGGCGACAGGACTTGATCACTGAAGCTTTCTTT
TRBV19	few	TRBD1	TRBJ1-3	CASSIDREVGNTIYF	TGTGCCAGTAGTATCGACAGGGAAGTTGGAAACACCATATATTTT
TRBV2	NA	NA	TRBJ2-1	CASRAWSEQFF	TGTGCCAGCAGGGCCTGGTCTGAGCAGTTCTTC
TRBV5-1	NA	NA	TRBJ1-5	CASSLEAGAQPQHF	TGCGCCAGCAGCTTGGAAGCAGGGGCCCAGCCCCAGCATTTT
TRBV7-2	NA	NA	TRBJ1-1	CASSPTSGVRTEAFF	TGTGCCAGCAGCCCAACGTCCGGGGTAAGGACTGAAGCTTTCTTT
TRBV28	few	TRBD1	TRBJ1-2	CASSLWQGVYGYTF	TGTGCCAGCAGTTTGTGGCAGGGGGTTTATGGCTACACCTTC
TRBV27	NA	NA	TRBJ1-4	CASSTSVAGLGEKLFF	TGTGCCAGCTCTACTTCGGTAGCAGGGCTGGGTGAAAAACTGTTTTTT
TRBV6-5	NA	NA	TRBJ1-1	CASGVRDTNTEAFF	TGTGCCAGCGGCGTCAGGGATACGAACACTGAAGCTTTCTTT
TRBV19	NA	NA	TRBJ1-5	CASSIRTPSNQPQHF	TGTGCCAGTAGTATCAGGACACCCAGCAATCAGCCCCAGCATTTT
TRBV7-9	NA	TRBD1	TRBJ2-3	CASSSRIDFRGLGDTQYF	TGTGCCAGCAGCTCGCGAATTGATTTCAGGGGGTTAGGGGATACGCAGTATTTT